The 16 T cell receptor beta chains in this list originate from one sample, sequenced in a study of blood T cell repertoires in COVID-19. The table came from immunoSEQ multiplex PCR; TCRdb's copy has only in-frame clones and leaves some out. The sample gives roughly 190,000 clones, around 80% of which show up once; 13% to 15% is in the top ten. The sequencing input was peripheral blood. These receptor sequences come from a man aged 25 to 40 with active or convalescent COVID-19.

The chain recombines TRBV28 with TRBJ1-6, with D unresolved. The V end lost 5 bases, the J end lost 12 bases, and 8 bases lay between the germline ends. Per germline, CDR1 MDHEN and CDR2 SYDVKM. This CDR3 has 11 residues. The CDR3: CASSDRGPLHF. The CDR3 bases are TGTGCCAGCAGTGATCGCGGACCCCTCCACTTT.

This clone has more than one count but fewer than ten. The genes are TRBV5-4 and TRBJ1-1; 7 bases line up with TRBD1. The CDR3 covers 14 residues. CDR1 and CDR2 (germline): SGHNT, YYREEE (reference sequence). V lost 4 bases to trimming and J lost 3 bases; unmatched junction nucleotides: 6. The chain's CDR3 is CASSNTGADTEAFF. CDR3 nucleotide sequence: TGTGCCAGCAGCAACACAGGGGCGGACACTGAAGCTTTCTTT. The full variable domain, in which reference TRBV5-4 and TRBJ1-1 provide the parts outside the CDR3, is ETGVTQSPTHLIKTRGQQVTLRCSSQSGHNTVSWYQQALGQGPQFIFQYYREEENGRGNFPPRFSGLQFPNYSSELNVNALELDDSALYLCASSNTGADTEAFFGQGTRLTVV.

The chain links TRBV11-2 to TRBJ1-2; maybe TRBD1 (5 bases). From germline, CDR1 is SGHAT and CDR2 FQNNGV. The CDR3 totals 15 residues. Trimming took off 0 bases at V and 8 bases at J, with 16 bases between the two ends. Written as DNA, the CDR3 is TGTGCCAGCAGCTTAGATCTGCGGGGGAGCAGCGGCTACACCTTC. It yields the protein CASSLDLRGSSGYTF.

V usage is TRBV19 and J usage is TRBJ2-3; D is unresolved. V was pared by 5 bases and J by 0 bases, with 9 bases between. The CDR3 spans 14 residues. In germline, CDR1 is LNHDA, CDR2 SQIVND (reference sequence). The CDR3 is CASSPLASTDTQYF. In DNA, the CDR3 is TGTGCCAGTAGTCCATTAGCTAGCACAGATACGCAGTATTTT.

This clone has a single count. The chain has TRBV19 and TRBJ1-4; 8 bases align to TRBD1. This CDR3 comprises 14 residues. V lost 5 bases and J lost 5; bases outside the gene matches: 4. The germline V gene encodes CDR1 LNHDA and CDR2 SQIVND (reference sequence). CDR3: CASSLGQGNEKLFF. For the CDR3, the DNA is TGTGCCAGTAGTCTAGGACAGGGAAATGAAAAACTGTTTTTT.

For the CDR3, the DNA is TGTGCCAGCAGCTCCCGGGTGACTAGCGGGAGTGTAAATGAGCAGTTCTTC. It specifies CASSSRVTSGSVNEQFF. V usage is TRBV13 and J usage is TRBJ2-1; TRBD2 aligns across 12 bases. In germline, CDR1 is PRHDT, CDR2 FYEKMQ (reference sequence). CDR3 size: 17 residues. Trimming cost V 4 bases and J 7 bases; bases outside gene matches: 11.

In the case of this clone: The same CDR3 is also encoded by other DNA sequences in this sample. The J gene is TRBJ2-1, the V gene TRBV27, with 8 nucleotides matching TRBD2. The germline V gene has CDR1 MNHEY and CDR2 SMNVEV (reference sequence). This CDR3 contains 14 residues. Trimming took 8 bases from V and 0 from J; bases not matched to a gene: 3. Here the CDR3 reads CASQRGSSYNEQFF. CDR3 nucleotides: TGTGCCAGCCAGCGGGGGAGCTCCTACAATGAGCAGTTCTTC.

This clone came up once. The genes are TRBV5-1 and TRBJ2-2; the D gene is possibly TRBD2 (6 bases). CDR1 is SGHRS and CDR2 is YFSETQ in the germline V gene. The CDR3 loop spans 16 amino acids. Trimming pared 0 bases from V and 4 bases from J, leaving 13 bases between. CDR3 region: CASSLAAGLGTGELFF. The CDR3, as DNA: TGCGCCAGCAGCTTGGCCGCGGGGTTAGGCACCGGGGAGCTGTTTTTT.

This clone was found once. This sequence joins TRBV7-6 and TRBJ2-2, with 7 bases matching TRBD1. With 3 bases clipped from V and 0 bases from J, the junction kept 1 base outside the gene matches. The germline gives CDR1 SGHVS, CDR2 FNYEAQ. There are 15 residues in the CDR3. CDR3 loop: CASSLTGSNTGELFF. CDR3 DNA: TGTGCCAGCAGCTTGACAGGGTCGAACACCGGGGAGCTGTTTTTT.

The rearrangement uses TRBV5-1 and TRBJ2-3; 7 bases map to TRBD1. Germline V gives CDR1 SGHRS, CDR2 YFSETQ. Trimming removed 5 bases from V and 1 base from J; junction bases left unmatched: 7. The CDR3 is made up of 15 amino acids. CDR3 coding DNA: TGCGCCAGCAGAACCACAGGGGCGGGCACAGATACGCAGTATTTT. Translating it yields CASRTTGAGTDTQYF.

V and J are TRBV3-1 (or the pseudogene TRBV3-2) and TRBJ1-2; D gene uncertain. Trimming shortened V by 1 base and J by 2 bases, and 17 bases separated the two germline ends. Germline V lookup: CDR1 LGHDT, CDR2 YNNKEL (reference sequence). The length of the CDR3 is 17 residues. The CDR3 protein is CASSQGIPGRSNYGYTF. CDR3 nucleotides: TGTGCCAGCAGCCAAGGAATTCCAGGAAGATCGAACTATGGCTACACCTTC.

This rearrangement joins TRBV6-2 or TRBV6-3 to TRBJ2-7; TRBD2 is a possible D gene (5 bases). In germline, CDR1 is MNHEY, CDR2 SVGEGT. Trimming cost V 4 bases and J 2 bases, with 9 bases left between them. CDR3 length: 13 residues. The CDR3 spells CASSLGGPYEQYF. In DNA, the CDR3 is TGTGCCAGCAGTTTAGGAGGCCCCTACGAGCAGTACTTC.

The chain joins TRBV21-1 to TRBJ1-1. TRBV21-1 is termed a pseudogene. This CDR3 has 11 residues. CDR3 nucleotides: TGTGCCAGCCCTGTTGACACTGAAGCTTTCTTT. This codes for CASPVDTEAFF.

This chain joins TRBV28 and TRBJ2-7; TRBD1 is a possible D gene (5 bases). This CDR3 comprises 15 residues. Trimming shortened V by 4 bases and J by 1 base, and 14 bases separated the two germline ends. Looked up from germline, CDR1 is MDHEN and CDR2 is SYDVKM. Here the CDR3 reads CASSSLGAGSYEQYV. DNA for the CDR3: TGTGCCAGCAGTTCGCTAGGGGCCGGATCCTACGAGCAGTACGTC.

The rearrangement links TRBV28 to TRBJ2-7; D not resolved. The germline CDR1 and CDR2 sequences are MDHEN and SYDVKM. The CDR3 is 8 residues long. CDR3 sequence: CASSHRNV. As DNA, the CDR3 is TGTGCCAGCAGCCACAGAAACGTC.

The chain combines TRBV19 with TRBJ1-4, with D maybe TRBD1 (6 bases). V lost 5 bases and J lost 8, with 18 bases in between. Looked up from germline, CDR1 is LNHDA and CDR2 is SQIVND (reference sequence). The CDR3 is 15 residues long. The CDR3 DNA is TGTGCCAGTAGTCCTGAAAACAGGGTTGGGGAAAAACTGTTTTTT. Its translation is CASSPENRVGEKLFF. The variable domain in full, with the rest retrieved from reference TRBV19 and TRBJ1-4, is DGGITQSPKYLFRKEGQNVTLSCEQNLNHDAMYWYRQDPGQGLRLIYYSQIVNDFQKGDIAEGYSVSREKKESFPLTVTSAQKNPTAFYLCASSPENRVGEKLFFGSGTQLSVL.